The rows below give T cell receptor beta chains drawn from one sample of a study of T cells in Graves' hyperthyroidism and ophthalmopathy. TCRdb used MiXCR to reprocess the multiplex PCR reads, holding one entry per CDR3 protein. The table has around 300,000 distinct CDR3 sequences, 20% to 25% seen once. The sample was blood. The receptors come from a man aged 25-45 years with Graves' ophthalmopathy. CDR3s include the opening cysteine and the closing phenylalanine or tryptophan.

TRBJ2-7 TRBV6-9 CVSSYGTGYEQYF
TRBJ1-1 TRBV12-3/TRBV12-4 CASSFSARQGAGAFF
TRBJ2-5 TRBV7-2 CASSFNGQETQYF
TRBJ2-1 TRBV28 CASSPRRSGSSEQFF
TRBJ2-7 TRBV20-1 CSASLLDGGEQYF
TRBJ2-7 TRBV5-1 CATSHASGYEQYF
TRBJ2-3 TRBV12-3/TRBV12-4 CASSFGLWGGRVDTQYF
TRBJ1-2 TRBV14 CASSQDQGNYGYTF
TRBJ2-3 TRBV11-2 CASSRDRTTDTQYF
TRBJ2-2 TRBV19 CASSYTNTGELFF
TRBJ2-5 TRBV3-1 CASSPIRETQYF
TRBJ2-1 TRBV28 CASSLNIQREMINEQFF